Listed here are 11 T cell receptor beta chains from one sample, sequenced in a study of T-cell reconstitution after alpha-beta-depleted transplantation in children. Preparation of the TCRbeta library used unique molecular identifiers. TCRdb called the PCR reads again in MiXCR, with one record for every CDR3 protein. This sample yields about 870,000 distinct CDR3 sequences, of which about 15% are seen a single time; roughly 5% belongs to the top ten. The sequenced sample was PBMCs, mostly from graft donor cells, obtained 360 days after TCRalphabeta/CD19-depleted stem cell transplant. The source of these receptors is a male patient aged 10-17 years who had a stem cell transplant for acute lymphoblastic leukemia, so the T cells may come from the graft donor.

This clonotype was seen a handful of times. This rearrangement joins TRBV10-3 to TRBJ2-1; D is possibly TRBD1 (5 bases). V gave up 5 bases and J gave up 0 bases, with 8 bases separating them. The length of the CDR3 is 14 residues. Per germline, CDR1 ENHRY and CDR2 SYGVKD. DNA for the CDR3: TGTGCCATCAGTACCGACAGCTCCTACAATGAGCAGTTCTTC. This translates into CAISTDSSYNEQFF.

The chain recombines TRBV4-1 with TRBJ1-5; D unresolved. V lost 0 bases to trimming and J lost 8 bases, with 14 bases between them. This CDR3 has 15 amino acids. Germline CDR1 is MGHRA and CDR2 is YSYEKL. CDR3 nucleotides: TGCGCCAGCAGCCAAGATCGTCTACCAAAGGAGCCCCAGCATTTT. Protein product: CASSQDRLPKEPQHF.

Only a few counts were recorded for this clonotype. The chain uses TRBV12-3 or TRBV12-4 and TRBJ2-5, with TRBD1 as a possible D gene (6 bases). V gave up 2 bases and J gave up 1 base, with 14 bases separating them. The CDR3 covers 16 residues. This CDR3 is CASSLRTVGPQETQYF. For the CDR3, the DNA is TGTGCCAGCAGTTTAAGGACAGTGGGTCCCCAAGAGACCCAGTACTTC.

This clonotype was seen repeatedly, ten times or more. This chain joins TRBV20-1 and TRBJ2-1; D not certain. This CDR3 contains 14 residues. Trimming took off 0 bases at V and 8 bases at J, with 14 bases between the two ends. Germline CDR1 is DFQATT and CDR2 is SNEGSKA (reference sequence). The CDR3 spells CSARDLNPPHEQFF. CDR3 nucleotides: TGCAGTGCTAGAGATCTGAACCCCCCCCATGAGCAGTTCTTC.

This chain links TRBV24-1 with TRBJ2-3; TRBD2 matches at 10 bases. J lost 6 bases, V lost 9 bases, and 8 bases had no gene match. Germline-derived CDR1 and CDR2 are KGHDR and SFDVKD. This CDR3 has 14 amino acids. The CDR3, as DNA: TGTGCCACCGGTACTAGCGGGACCCGGGATACGCAGTATTTT. This sequence encodes CATGTSGTRDTQYF.

This chain joins TRBV10-2 and TRBJ2-1, with 16 positions matching TRBD2. The CDR3 contains 15 residues. CDR1 is WSHSY, CDR2 SAAADI, per germline. Unmatched junction bases numbered 2, after V lost 3 bases and J lost 9 bases. CDR3 nucleotide sequence: TGCGCCAGCAGTGACGGGACTAGCGGGAGGGGTGAGCAGTTCTTC. Protein: CASSDGTSGRGEQFF.

The chain uses TRBV20-1 and TRBJ2-7, with 8 bases identical to TRBD2. Germline CDR1 DFQATT, CDR2 SNEGSKA (reference sequence). CDR3 length: 15 amino acids. Unmatched junction bases numbered 10, after V lost 3 bases and J lost 3 bases. DNA for the CDR3: TGCAGTGCTAGTCCGACCGGGAGGGCCCTCTACGAGCAGTACTTC. As protein: CSASPTGRALYEQYF.

This clonotype was counted ten times or more. The V call is TRBV30, the J call TRBJ2-7, with D uncertain. The V gene lost 5 bases and the J gene lost 3 bases, with 14 bases spanning the gap. Germline CDR1 and CDR2: GTSNPN and SVGIG (reference sequence). The CDR3 sequence is 13 residues long. CDR3 nucleotides: TGTGCCTGGGCAGTGGACGCCGACTACGAGCAGTACTTC. Translating it yields CAWAVDADYEQYF.

This clonotype was seen ten or more times. The chain has TRBV4-2 and TRBJ2-7; D is ambiguous. Per germline, CDR1 LGHNA and CDR2 YNFKEQ. V lost 1 base to trimming and J lost 7 bases, with 14 bases between them. There are 14 residues in the CDR3. This CDR3 is CASSQGAGEEEQYF. The DNA of the CDR3 is TGTGCCAGCAGCCAAGGAGCCGGAGAGGAAGAGCAGTACTTC.

There are a few counts of this clonotype. CDR3 in amino acids: CASTIISLRAGGEETQYF. DNA of the CDR3: TGTGCCAGCACCATCATCTCTTTACGAGCGGGAGGGGAAGAGACCCAGTACTTC. The chain employs TRBV12-3 or TRBV12-4 and TRBJ2-5; 10 bases are a match to TRBD2. There are 18 residues in the CDR3. V lost 7 bases and J lost 3; bases outside the gene matches: 17.

V and J are TRBV29-1 and TRBJ2-7, with TRBD2 matching 10 bases. The germline V gene encodes CDR1 SQVTM and CDR2 ANQGSEA. The CDR3 consists of 15 residues. V trimming: 6 bases; J trimming: 5 bases; junction bases outside the gene matches: 13. CDR3 in amino acids: CSVLERGLAFHEQYF. CDR3 coding DNA: TGCAGCGTCTTGGAAAGGGGACTAGCGTTTCACGAGCAGTACTTC.